This TCR beta chain was found in a study of beta chain features in type 1 diabetes listed by TCRdb under 2018. Context from the whole study: Patients and healthy donors did not differ in mean age, gender distribution, total cell number or subset yield. In the study, recently diagnosed type 1 diabetes patients and matched healthy donors were compared on the TCRB repertoires of their sorted circulating CD4+ T cell subsets. Naive and central memory subsets were obtained from all 30 or so donors, but regulatory and stem cell-like memory subsets were isolated from only 8 patients and roughly eight healthy donors. A total of over 95,000,000 sorted cells were examined across all samples, and RNA yield correlated strongly with the number of cells per subset.

Overall results and qualifications from the work: Type 1 diabetes patients showed a moderate but significant shortening of TCRB CDR3 length in all four CD4+ subsets. Because cDNA rather than genomic DNA was sequenced, highly expressing activated cells could have been over-represented, although no difference in activation and CD3 levels was found between groups. The naive, central memory and regulatory TCRB repertoires appeared to resemble one another more closely among patients than among healthy donors. At VDJ recombination sites, type 1 diabetes patients had fewer insertions and more deleted nucleotides, which implies abnormalities in thymic rearrangement. Shorter templates might have been favored by PCR, but patient and control samples were amplified and corrected together, so both groups would have been affected equally by any skew. Because small numbers of individuals were included in the HLA sub-analyses, any influence of HLA type on TCRB rearrangement was left unresolved.

This clone was observed a handful of times. Its antigen specificity is not known. The input lacks base qualities; no much larger clone sits a single base away. From each donor, a single peripheral blood sample of around 120 mL on average was drawn into heparinised tubes. A BD FACSAria II and a panel including CD45RO, CCR7, CD25, CD127, CD95 and CD27 were used to sort naive, central memory, regulatory and stem cell-like memory CD4+ T cells. A purity above 95% was achieved for all sorted populations. PBMCs were isolated right away by Lymphoprep density gradient centrifugation and were stained directly, without culture. So that batch effects would be minimized, each experiment stained and sorted samples in pairs, pairing one healthy donor with one patient. The entire amount of isolated RNA was reverse transcribed using the High Capacity cDNA Reverse Transcription Kit, so the sequenced TCRB transcripts were expressed ones. Deep immunoSEQ sequencing was performed on naive, central memory and regulatory T cell samples, with an average of approximately 4 million total reads per sample. Sorted cells were lysed in RLT buffer, and RNA was extracted using DNase-treated RNeasy Micro or Mini kits according to cell number. To prevent cross-contamination, every cell subset was processed on its own, while patient and healthy donor samples were processed together. The immunoSEQ multiplex PCR was used to amplify TCRB sequences from cDNA, generating 87-bp fragments that spanned the CDR3 region. The amplicons were sequenced using the Illumina HiSeq platform. The paper's processing steps were these. PCR bias was corrected computationally using synthetic template baselines, and reads within Hamming distance 2 were collapsed, with unmergeable singletons discarded. Reads were aligned against IMGT to assign V, D and J genes, CDR3 length and insertions or deletions at six rearrangement sites. Clonotype counts were normalized to sorted cell number within each subset before computing true diversity and Gini coefficients with the tcR R package. The overlap coefficient, calculated on TCRB nucleotide sequences, was used to quantify repertoire sharing. As a proxy for the pre-selection repertoire, out-of-frame TCRB sequences from naive cells were analyzed. TCRdb took over this immuneACCESS table, retaining in-frame rearrangements with V and J assigned. Such tables are incomplete; in checked studies, under half of the missing clones stem from an unresolved V gene, and the remainder is unexplained. D and trimming were read from the DNA, whereas the V and J calls and clone size are those reported in that table. Counted in this sample were fewer than 450,000 clones; 13% of them appeared once. The leading ten clones occupy about 0.016% of the sample.

The sequenced sample was naive CD4+ T cells from blood. What this sample's cell subset or site label stands for: true naive CD4+ T cells. The sequence came from a young woman with type 1 diabetes.

The bases read TGTGCCAGCAGTTTAGGCGGGACAGGGAATGAGCAGTTCTTC. Its translation is CASSLGGTGNEQFF. The rearranged segments are TRBV28 and TRBJ2-1; 9 central bases correspond to TRBD1. CDR3 length: 14 amino acids, cysteine to phenylalanine. The entry retains the CDR3 DNA only, 42 bases that are in frame from base 1. Trimming takes 2 bases off V and 7 bases off J; junction bases not matched to a gene: 3. As encoded in the germline V gene, CDR1 is MDHEN while CDR2 is SYDVKM.